The 28 T cell receptor beta chains listed next were all sequenced from one sample in a study of blood T cell repertoires in COVID-19. Method: immunoSEQ multiplex PCR; TCRdb's copy keeps in-frame clones and lacks some. The sample lists 150,000 to 200,000 clones, roughly 86% occurring once. The sample consisted of peripheral blood. The receptors shown here come from a woman aged 45-59 years with acute or convalescent COVID-19.

The chain carries TRBV7-6 and TRBJ2-7; 9 positions match TRBD2. With V trimmed by 5 bases and J by 2 bases, 13 bases remained unmatched. The CDR3 contains 17 residues. Germline CDR1 reads SGHVS; CDR2 reads FNYEAQ. The CDR3: CASSPVVAGGTTYEQYF. The CDR3 coding sequence is TGTGCCAGCAGCCCAGTAGTGGCGGGAGGGACCACCTACGAGCAGTACTTC.

The genes are TRBV19 and TRBJ1-2; D perhaps matches TRBD1 (5 bases). CDR3 size: 14 residues. Trimming took 1 base from V and 3 from J, leaving 9 bases between them. Germline CDR1 and CDR2: LNHDA and SQIVND (reference sequence). The CDR3 here is CASSIAGPDYGYTF. CDR3 DNA: TGTGCCAGTAGTATAGCAGGGCCCGACTATGGCTACACCTTC.

The rearrangement uses TRBV19 and TRBJ2-2; D ambiguous. V was cut by 3 bases and J by 1 base, with 12 bases left in between. This CDR3 has 16 residues. Germline loops: CDR1 LNHDA, CDR2 SQIVND (reference sequence). This CDR3 reads CASSIVGQVNTGELFF. In DNA form, the CDR3 reads TGTGCCAGTAGTATTGTCGGCCAGGTGAACACCGGGGAGCTGTTTTTT.

The J gene is TRBJ2-5, the V gene TRBV7-6; maybe TRBD2 (6 bases). This CDR3 has 17 residues. The ends were cut back, 3 bases at V and 5 bases at J, with 22 bases in the middle. Germline V gene data show CDR1 as SGHVS and CDR2 as FNYEAQ. The CDR3 DNA sequence: TGTGCCAGCAGCTTCCCGGTTGTTCCGGGAGTAGGTGAGACCCAGTACTTC. Amino acid sequence: CASSFPVVPGVGETQYF.

The CDR3 loop is CASSTGLAGGPYEQYF. CDR3 bases: TGTGCCAGCAGCACCGGACTAGCGGGAGGGCCGTACGAGCAGTACTTC. The rearrangement joins TRBV7-2 to TRBJ2-7, with 15 bases matching TRBD2. This CDR3 region has 16 residues. CDR1 is SGHTA and CDR2 is FQGNSA in the germline V gene. The trim removed 5 bases at V and 4 bases at J, leaving 6 bases unmatched.

This sequence joins TRBV5-4 and TRBJ2-3; 8 positions match TRBD1. There are 14 residues in the CDR3. The V and J ends lost 3 bases and 5 bases, in that order; junction bases with no gene match: 5. Germline V lookup: CDR1 SGHNT, CDR2 YYREEE (reference sequence). CDR3 in DNA: TGTGCCAGCAGCTGGCAGGGGGCGGTAGATACGCAGTATTTT. It codes for CASSWQGAVDTQYF.

The gene calls are TRBV20-1 and TRBJ2-3, with 9 positions matching TRBD2. CDR1 and CDR2 from the germline V gene are DFQATT and SNEGSKA (reference sequence). Trimming removed 3 bases from V and 2 bases from J; junction bases left unmatched: 12. The CDR3 is made up of 17 amino acids. CDR3 amino acids: CSASRLKSGGLTDTQYF. The CDR3 DNA sequence: TGCAGTGCTAGTAGGCTAAAAAGCGGGGGGCTCACAGATACGCAGTATTTT.

The gene calls are TRBV7-8 and TRBJ1-2; D gene unclear. The CDR3 is 12 amino acids. Germline CDR1 SGHVS, CDR2 FQNEAQ. V was clipped by 5 bases and J by 8 bases, with 12 bases between them. Here the CDR3 reads CASSPGLVGYTF. DNA of the CDR3: TGTGCCAGCAGCCCCGGACTGGTCGGCTACACCTTC.

The rearrangement links TRBV7-2 to TRBJ2-3; TRBD2 is a possible D gene (5 bases). V gave up 2 bases and J gave up 4 bases, with 13 bases separating them. Per the germline V gene, CDR1 is SGHTA and CDR2 is FQGNSA. This CDR3 has 15 residues. The DNA of the CDR3 is TGTGCCAGCAGCTTACGAAGGAGGAACCCAGATACGCAGTATTTT. This sequence encodes CASSLRRRNPDTQYF.

This chain joins TRBV19 and TRBJ1-1; D gene ambiguous. The CDR3 has 14 residues. Germline V CDR1 and CDR2: LNHDA, SQIVND (reference sequence). V gave up 3 bases and J gave up 1 base, with 9 bases separating them. The DNA of the CDR3 is TGTGCCAGTAGTATGGTAGGAGGGAACACTGAAGCTTTCTTT. Translated, it gives CASSMVGGNTEAFF. The full variable domain, with the rest looked up from reference TRBV19 and TRBJ1-1, is DGGITQSPKYLFRKEGQNVTLSCEQNLNHDAMYWYRQDPGQGLRLIYYSQIVNDFQKGDIAEGYSVSREKKESFPLTVTSAQKNPTAFYLCASSMVGGNTEAFFGQGTRLTVV.

The V and J genes are TRBV9 and TRBJ2-2; D perhaps matches TRBD2 (6 bases). This CDR3 is 17 amino acids long. Trimming stripped 0 bases from V and 3 bases from J, with 15 bases between. Germline loops: CDR1 SGDLS, CDR2 YYNGEE. The chain's CDR3 is CASSVGYGKRDTGELFF. CDR3 nucleotide sequence: TGTGCCAGCAGCGTAGGGTATGGGAAGCGGGACACCGGGGAGCTGTTTTTT.

In this sample, this clone turned up a few times. The CDR3 protein is CASSLGRVETQYF. DNA of the CDR3: TGTGCCAGCAGCTTGGGGAGGGTGGAGACCCAGTACTTC. The chain combines TRBV5-4 with TRBJ2-5; maybe TRBD2 (6 bases). CDR3 length: 13 residues. The germline V gene encodes CDR1 SGHNT and CDR2 YYREEE (reference sequence). Between the trimmed V and J ends, which lost 0 bases and 5 bases, there was a span of 8 bases.

The chain employs TRBV2 and TRBJ1-2; TRBD1 agrees at 7 bases. V was pared by 7 bases and J by 5 bases, with 4 bases of the junction left unmatched. The CDR3 covers 12 residues. The germline gives CDR1 SNHLY, CDR2 FYNNEI. The CDR3 sequence is CASNRQGYGYTF. The CDR3 DNA reads as TGTGCCAGCAATCGACAGGGTTATGGCTACACCTTC. Drawing the rest from reference TRBV2 and TRBJ1-2, the complete variable domain is EPEVTQTPSHQVTQMGQEVILRCVPISNHLYFYWYRQILGQKVEFLVSFYNNEISEKSEIFDDQFSVERPDGSNFTLKIRSTKLEDSAMYFCASNRQGYGYTFGSGTRLTVV.

The chain carries TRBV9 and TRBJ2-3; 7 bases are shared with TRBD1. The CDR3 is 19 amino acids. V was clipped by 3 bases and J by 6 bases; unmatched bases: 22. CDR1 and CDR2 (germline): SGDLS, YYNGEE. The CDR3 loop is CASSDPQGVPLPTADTQYF. CDR3 nucleotide sequence: TGTGCCAGCAGCGACCCGCAGGGGGTTCCTCTCCCAACCGCCGATACGCAGTATTTT.

V usage is TRBV5-1 and J usage is TRBJ2-3; tentative D call: TRBD1 (5 bases). The CDR3 is 15 amino acids. The germline V gene encodes CDR1 SGHRS and CDR2 YFSETQ. Trimming left V 0 bases short and J 3 bases short, with 11 bases between. The CDR3 DNA sequence: TGCGCCAGCAGCTTGGTGGCAGGGCAAACAGATACGCAGTATTTT. Translating it yields CASSLVAGQTDTQYF.

The chain combines TRBV7-2 with TRBJ1-1; D is perhaps TRBD1 (6 bases). This CDR3 is built from 15 residues. CDR1 and CDR2 from the germline V gene are SGHTA and FQGNSA. Trimming removed 1 base from V and 5 bases from J, with 14 bases in between. CDR3 nucleotide sequence: TGTGCCAGCAGCTTAGAGGGGCAGGGGCAAACTGAAGCTTTCTTT. Protein: CASSLEGQGQTEAFF.

There are a few counts of this clone. This rearrangement joins TRBV6-5 to TRBJ2-3; D not resolved. The germline V and J ends were trimmed by 4 bases and 7 bases, with 6 bases remaining between them. The germline gives CDR1 MNHEY, CDR2 SVGAGI. The CDR3 extends over 11 amino acids. The CDR3 DNA reads as TGTGCCAGCAGTTCAGGAAATACGCAGTATTTT. Translation gives CASSSGNTQYF.

This clone was seen a single time. J is TRBJ1-1 and V is TRBV6-2 or TRBV6-3; D not certain. Germline loops: CDR1 MNHEY, CDR2 SVGEGT. Trimming shortened V by 2 bases and J by 1 base, and 11 bases separated the two germline ends. CDR3 length: 15 residues. This chain's CDR3 is CASSYEGFRNTEAFF. CDR3 bases: TGTGCCAGCAGTTACGAGGGTTTTCGGAACACTGAAGCTTTCTTT.

The chain uses TRBV13 and TRBJ1-2; 7 bases match TRBD1. The ends lost 5 bases at V and 7 bases at J; junction bases unmatched: 10. The CDR3 is 14 residues long. Looked up from germline, CDR1 is PRHDT and CDR2 is FYEKMQ (reference sequence). The CDR3: CASSKGQPQVGYTF. The DNA for the CDR3 is TGTGCCAGCAGCAAGGGACAGCCCCAGGTTGGCTACACCTTC.

This chain links TRBV3-1 (or the pseudogene TRBV3-2) with TRBJ1-1, with D perhaps matching TRBD1 (5 bases). The germline gives CDR1 LGHDT, CDR2 YNNKEL (reference sequence). Trimming pared 1 base from V and 2 bases from J, leaving 14 bases between. CDR3 size: 16 residues. CDR3 DNA sequence: TGTGCCAGCAGCCAAGGGAGGGCAGGGCTTAACACTGAAGCTTTCTTT. The encoded protein is CASSQGRAGLNTEAFF.

The chain combines TRBV27 with TRBJ1-2; D might be TRBD1 (5 bases). Germline CDR1 is MNHEY and CDR2 is SMNVEV (reference sequence). This CDR3 has 15 amino acids. Trimming took off 5 bases at V and 5 bases at J, with 18 bases between the two ends. CDR3 sequence reads: CASSQRGGEGYGYTF. The CDR3 region has the DNA TGTGCCAGCAGTCAGCGGGGGGGGGAAGGATATGGCTACACCTTC.

The V gene is TRBV9, the J gene TRBJ2-2; 7 positions agree with TRBD1. V lost 1 base and J lost 5; bases outside the gene matches: 5. The CDR3 length is 15 residues. Looked up from germline, CDR1 is SGDLS and CDR2 is YYNGEE. CDR3 nucleotides: TGTGCCAGCAGCGTATCGACAGGGATGACCGGGGAGCTGTTTTTT. The encoded protein is CASSVSTGMTGELFF.

The J gene is TRBJ1-2, the V gene TRBV5-5; TRBD1 matches at 7 bases. This CDR3 is built from 12 residues. Germline assignment: CDR1 SGHKS and CDR2 YYEKEE (reference sequence). V shed 4 bases, J shed 4 bases, and the junction held 1 base outside the gene matches. CDR3 sequence (DNA): TGTGCCAGCAGCGGACAGGCCTATGGCTACACCTTC. This encodes CASSGQAYGYTF.

The V call is TRBV18, the J call TRBJ1-1, with TRBD1 identical over 7 bases. The CDR3 covers 16 residues. Germline V gives CDR1 KGHSH, CDR2 LQKENI. The V and J ends lost 0 bases and 2 bases, in that order; junction bases with no gene match: 6. CDR3 sequence: CASSPPAGGFNTEAFF. CDR3 in DNA: TGTGCCAGCTCACCACCAGCAGGGGGGTTTAACACTGAAGCTTTCTTT.

This clone was recorded once. The chain combines TRBV4-1 with TRBJ2-1; D is possibly TRBD2 (5 bases). The CDR3 has 16 residues. Germline V gene lookup returns CDR1 MGHRA and CDR2 YSYEKL. The V end lost 0 bases, the J end lost 0 bases, and 9 bases lay between the germline ends. CDR3 sequence (DNA): TGCGCCAGCAGCCAAGAGGCGGGTAGCTCCTACAATGAGCAGTTCTTC. It is translated as CASSQEAGSSYNEQFF.

This chain connects TRBV9 to TRBJ1-1, with unresolved D. The CDR3 runs 14 residues. V was trimmed by 0 bases and J by 0 bases, leaving 6 bases between them. Germline lookup yields CDR1 SGDLS and CDR2 YYNGEE. The CDR3 loop is CASSVGVLNTEAFF. For the CDR3, the DNA is TGTGCCAGCAGCGTAGGTGTATTGAACACTGAAGCTTTCTTT.

J is TRBJ1-2 and V is TRBV30; D possibly corresponds to TRBD1 (5 bases). Germline V gives CDR1 GTSNPN, CDR2 SVGIG (reference sequence). The CDR3 contains 13 residues. The ends were cut back, 5 bases at V and 8 bases at J, with 18 bases in the middle. CDR3 bases: TGTGCCTGGCTACGACACAGGCCTATGGGCTACACCTTC. It specifies CAWLRHRPMGYTF.

The chain has TRBV23-1 and TRBJ2-7, with 9 bases lining up with TRBD1. TRBV23-1 is assigned to the ORF class and has an uncertain function. The CDR3 contains 18 residues. J was trimmed by 6 bases and V by 0 bases; bases with no gene match: 15. CDR3 nucleotides: TGCGCCAGCAGTCAATCGCCGGGACAGGGTTCACCTCTGGGCGAGCAGTACTTC. Its protein is CASSQSPGQGSPLGEQYF.